This T cell receptor (beta chain) derives from a study of T cell responses to AZD1222 COVID-19 vaccine (dated by TCRdb to the early 2020s). Study-level background: Because spike-specific TCR depth and breadth did not differ between the two schedules, AZD1222 recipients who got a second dose at roughly 4 weeks were pooled with those who got a second dose at roughly 12 weeks. A total of 230 or so trial participants underwent TCR sequencing, of whom about 200 received two doses of AZD1222 and about 25 received two doses of the MenACWY control vaccine. Enrollment into the trials was organized by age into subgroups of 18-55, 56-69 and 70-plus years, and those subgroups contained about 160, 30 and 59 TCR-sequenced participants, respectively. Overall results and qualifications from the work: In the small 56-69-year group, the increase in depth fell short of significance, most likely because of low power. Participants were mostly white British and included more females than males, and it was suggested by the authors that clonal diversity may have been underestimated. Because no day 14 peak-response samples were available, repertoires were characterized only after the peak T cell response. Conclusions about previously exposed vaccinees were limited because only a handful of AZD1222 recipients were SARS-CoV-2 seropositive at baseline. Reportedly, almost half of the unique spike-specific TCRs recognized epitopes lying outside the regions that are mutated in the B.1.351 and B.1.1.7 variants. After two AZD1222 doses, both the breadth and the depth of spike-specific TCRs were significantly higher than at day 0 and than in MenACWY recipients. The whole spike protein was spanned by vaccine-associated CD4 TCRs, and dominant responses were seen in regions 160-218 and 743-854.

The time point label for this specimen denotes: baseline before first vaccination. The vaccinee samples were drawn from two UK trials, COV001 and COV002, one of which was a single-blind randomized controlled phase 2/3 trial testing AZD1222 (ChAdOx1 nCoV-19) in healthy adults. For TCRbeta chain sequencing, PBMC samples from trial participants were taken at day 0 and at day 28 after the second dose. Inclusive of the bounding cysteine and phenylalanine, the CDR3 is 15 residues long. Only the CDR3 part of the read is kept: 45 bases, read in frame from the first base. Ends trimmed: V by 0 bases, J by 3 bases; bases unmatched to a gene: 0. From the germline V gene (reference sequence), CDR1 is GTSNPN and CDR2 is SVGIG. The CDR3 regions of human TCRbeta chains were analyzed by immunosequencing. The authors' pipeline ran thus. Repertoire TCRs were checked for matches against a reference library of SARS-CoV-2-specific TCRs that had been generated using the MIRA antigen-specificity platform. Breadth was defined as the fraction of unique TCRs that were SARS-CoV-2-associated, and depth was defined as the fraction of total T cells that were SARS-CoV-2-associated. Each spike-specific TCR was assigned to its reactive spike region and to a CD4 or CD8 class using the MIRA data. Log10-transformed breadth and depth values were compared by one-way ANOVA with Sidak's multiple comparisons tests. TCRdb took over this immuneACCESS table, retaining in-frame rearrangements with V and J assigned. Such tables are incomplete; in checked studies, under half of the missing clones stem from an unresolved V gene, and the remainder is unexplained. V and J calls and clone size are those listed in that table; D and trimming were worked out from the DNA. In all, the sample holds around 130,000 clones, and just over 85% of those were seen once. 9% to 15% of the sample lies in the top ten.

In this sample, this clone turned up many times. This receptor's antigen is unknown. No base-level quality is on record; no much larger clone is a single base apart. The sequence was collected from an adult in good health. The sequencing here drew on peripheral blood, taken on day 0 of AZD1222 vaccination. The chain joins TRBV30 to TRBJ2-2; 11 nucleotides in the junction match TRBD2. The CDR3 corresponds to CAWSVLAGDTGELFF. The DNA reads as follows: TGTGCCTGGAGTGTACTAGCGGGAGACACCGGGGAGCTGTTTTTT. Outside the CDR3, residues come from the reference TRBV30 and TRBJ2-2 proteins, so the full variable domain is: SQTIHQWPATLVQPVGSPLSLECTVEGTSNPNLYWYRQAAGRGLQLLFYSVGIGQISSEVPQNLSASRPQDRQFILSSKKLLLSDSGFYLCAWSVLAGDTGELFFGEGSRLTVL.